A selection of T cell receptor beta chains follows, all from one sample in a study of Tregs in tolerant kidney transplant recipients. Only in-frame clones appear in the TCRdb table, and some are missing; sequencing was by immunoSEQ multiplex PCR. The table has 60,000 to 95,000 clones, 98% seen once; the top ten hold 0.56%. The sample here was CD4+ T cells from blood, taken before the transplant. These receptors were obtained from a human donor who received a combined kidney and bone marrow transplant. CDR3s include the opening cysteine and the closing phenylalanine or tryptophan. A D gene is named only where the DNA matches it firmly. Where a row states a size, it is once, few, many or the class of an expanded clone; other rows omit it.

CDR3 | DNA | J | D | V | size
CAWSGGLLYEQYF | TGTGCCTGGAGTGGGGGACTCCTCTACGAGCAGTACTTC | TRBJ2-7 | - | TRBV30 | -
CASRSQGDEQFF | TGTGCCAGCAGATCACAGGGTGATGAGCAGTTCTTC | TRBJ2-1 | - | TRBV25-1 | -
CASSPLESGGELFF | TGTGCCAGCTCACCATTGGAGTCGGGCGGGGAGCTGTTTTTT | TRBJ2-2 | - | TRBV18 | -
CASRVTVQSEQYF | TGTGCCAGCAGAGTGACAGTACAGAGCGAGCAGTACTTC | TRBJ2-7 | - | TRBV6-6 | -
CASSILTVRAGGPGELFF | TGTGCCAGTAGTATCCTTACGGTTCGAGCGGGAGGCCCCGGGGAGCTGTTTTTT | TRBJ2-2 | TRBD2 | TRBV19 | -
CASSLSSGSNQPQHF | TGTGCCAGCAGCTTATCGTCCGGTAGCAATCAGCCCCAGCATTTT | TRBJ1-5 | - | TRBV5-5 | once
CATSRVRTVNSYEQYF | TGTGCCACCAGCAGAGTCCGCACAGTCAACTCCTACGAGCAGTACTTC | TRBJ2-7 | - | TRBV15 | -
CASSEVGGNTGELFF | TGTGCCAGCAGTGAAGTTGGAGGGAACACCGGGGAGCTGTTTTTT | TRBJ2-2 | - | TRBV6-1 | -
CASSRPGTYEQYF | TGTGCCAGCAGCCGACCAGGGACCTACGAGCAGTACTTC | TRBJ2-7 | - | TRBV7-2 | -
CASKPIMGLQAGYTF | TGTGCCAGCAAACCTATCATGGGGTTACAGGCGGGCTACACCTTC | TRBJ1-2 | - | TRBV2 | -
CASSLRTSGSFTGELFF | TGTGCCAGCTCACTAAGGACTAGCGGGAGTTTTACCGGGGAGCTGTTTTTT | TRBJ2-2 | TRBD2 | TRBV18 | -
CASSPRTGLDMSTEAFF | TGTGCCAGCTCACCTAGGACAGGGCTTGATATGAGCACTGAAGCTTTCTTT | TRBJ1-1 | TRBD1 | TRBV18 | -
CASSGGSQETQYF | TGCGCCAGCAGCGGTGGGAGCCAAGAGACCCAGTACTTC | TRBJ2-5 | - | TRBV5-1 | -
CASSSLAGLGETQYF | TGCGCCAGCAGCTCACTAGCGGGACTTGGAGAGACCCAGTACTTC | TRBJ2-5 | TRBD2 | TRBV5-1 | -
CSVEAGGAGNTIYF | TGCAGCGTTGAAGCGGGGGGCGCTGGAAACACCATATATTTT | TRBJ1-3 | - | TRBV29-1 | -
CASSPLGQIQETQYF | TGTGCCAGCAGCCCATTGGGACAGATACAAGAGACCCAGTACTTC | TRBJ2-5 | TRBD1 | TRBV7-3 | -
CASSLEGTNYGYTF | TGTGCCAGCAGCTTAGAGGGGACTAACTATGGCTACACCTTC | TRBJ1-2 | - | TRBV7-2 | -
CASSPRGETQYF | TGTGCCAGCTCACCTCGGGGGGAGACCCAGTACTTC | TRBJ2-5 | - | TRBV18 | -
CASSEYISDRSAFYGYTF | TGTGCCAGCAGTGAATATATTAGTGACAGATCCGCCTTCTATGGCTACACCTTC | TRBJ1-2 | - | TRBV25-1 | -
CASSPGQGIPEAFF | TGTGCCAGCTCACCGGGACAGGGGATTCCTGAAGCTTTCTTT | TRBJ1-1 | TRBD1 | TRBV18 | -
CASSLEIEANYGYTF | TGTGCCAGCAGCTTAGAGATAGAAGCTAACTATGGCTACACCTTC | TRBJ1-2 | - | TRBV7-2 | -
CASSLGRQGPSYEQYF | TGTGCCAGCAGCCTCGGGCGACAGGGGCCATCCTACGAGCAGTACTTC | TRBJ2-7 | TRBD1 | TRBV6-6 | -
CASSPGQGTDTQYF | TGCGCCAGCAGCCCTGGACAGGGGACAGATACGCAGTATTTT | TRBJ2-3 | TRBD1 | TRBV5-1 | -
CAWSDPPGEPQHF | TGTGCCTGGAGTGACCCTCCAGGTGAGCCCCAGCATTTT | TRBJ1-5 | - | TRBV30 | -
CAWSPRRGGPSYEQYF | TGTGCCTGGAGCCCTCGCCGGGGAGGGCCCTCTTACGAGCAGTACTTC | TRBJ2-7 | TRBD2 | TRBV30 | once
CASSYSRLADTGELFF | TGTGCCAGCAGTTACTCCCGACTAGCGGACACCGGGGAGCTGTTTTTT | TRBJ2-2 | TRBD2 | TRBV6-5 | -
CASSSAGVAETQYF | TGTGCCAGCAGCTCTGCAGGGGTGGCGGAGACCCAGTACTTC | TRBJ2-5 | - | TRBV13 | -
CASSQGLPQNIQYF | TGTGCCAGCAGCCAGGGACTACCACAAAACATTCAGTACTTC | TRBJ2-4 | TRBD2 | TRBV11-2 | -
CASSRHSGTGDEQYF | TGTGCCAGCAGCCGACACTCCGGGACAGGGGACGAGCAGTACTTC | TRBJ2-7 | TRBD1 | TRBV14 | -
CASSVGHGEVYTF | TGTGCCAGCAGCGTAGGACACGGGGAAGTCTACACCTTC | TRBJ1-2 | - | TRBV9 | once
CASSLGPGGTWAQYF | TGTGCCAGCAGCCTCGGTCCGGGGGGGACTTGGGCCCAGTACTTC | TRBJ2-5 | TRBD2 | TRBV7-2 | -
CASSWASGSQADTQYF | TGCGCCAGCAGCTGGGCTAGCGGGAGCCAGGCAGATACGCAGTATTTT | TRBJ2-3 | TRBD2 | TRBV5-1 | -
CASSSGTGKTQYF | TGTGCCAGCAGCTCCGGGACAGGGAAGACCCAGTACTTC | TRBJ2-5 | TRBD1 | TRBV7-3 | -
CASKQQTSGRRYEQFF | TGTGCCAGCAAACAACAGACTAGCGGGAGGAGGTATGAGCAGTTCTTC | TRBJ2-1 | TRBD2 | TRBV19 | -
CASNPDRGRETQYF | TGTGCCAGCAATCCCGACAGGGGGCGAGAGACCCAGTACTTC | TRBJ2-5 | TRBD1 | TRBV28 | -
CASSSRQRGALTDTQYF | TGTGCCAGCAGCAGCCGACAGCGGGGGGCCCTCACAGATACGCAGTATTTT | TRBJ2-3 | TRBD2 | TRBV7-2 | -
CATLLYGQGASNQPQHF | TGTGCCACCCTTCTATACGGACAGGGGGCGAGCAATCAGCCCCAGCATTTT | TRBJ1-5 | TRBD1 | TRBV15 | -
CASRGPGQSTDTQYF | TGCGCCAGCAGGGGACCGGGACAGAGCACAGATACGCAGTATTTT | TRBJ2-3 | TRBD1 | TRBV4-1 | -
CAISSSGVAYNEQFF | TGTGCCATCAGTTCCTCAGGGGTAGCCTACAATGAGCAGTTCTTC | TRBJ2-1 | - | TRBV10-3 | -
CASSFKARGSYNEQFF | TGCGCCAGCAGCTTTAAAGCCAGGGGGTCCTACAATGAGCAGTTCTTC | TRBJ2-1 | TRBD1 | TRBV5-1 | -
CASSQAVGGGRTYEQYF | TGTGCCAGCAGCCAAGCTGTTGGAGGAGGCCGCACCTACGAGCAGTACTTC | TRBJ2-7 | - | TRBV4-2 | -
CASSQGLRRAETQYF | TGTGCCAGCAGCCAGGGACTCCGCCGGGCAGAGACCCAGTACTTC | TRBJ2-5 | - | TRBV5-8 | -
CASSRKGLAGGPTYEQYF | TGTGCCAGCAGCCGTAAGGGACTAGCGGGAGGGCCGACCTACGAGCAGTACTTC | TRBJ2-7 | TRBD2 | TRBV7-8 | -
CASSELGTELSSGANVLTF | TGTGCCAGCAGTGAACTAGGGACAGAGCTCAGCTCTGGGGCCAACGTCCTGACTTTC | TRBJ2-6 | TRBD1 | TRBV2 | -
CASSLVGAGPRNIQYF | TGTGCCAGCAGCTTAGTGGGAGCGGGGCCGAGGAACATTCAGTACTTC | TRBJ2-4 | TRBD2 | TRBV7-2 | -
CASSLRGYPGETQYF | TGTGCCAGCAGCCTACGGGGGTACCCCGGCGAGACCCAGTACTTC | TRBJ2-5 | - | TRBV4-2 | -
CASSSTGLSSYEQYF | TGTGCCAGCAGTTCGACAGGGCTCAGCTCCTACGAGCAGTACTTC | TRBJ2-7 | TRBD1 | TRBV6-5 | -
CASTSGPRGNEKLFF | TGTGCCAGCACTTCCGGCCCCAGGGGTAATGAAAAACTGTTTTTT | TRBJ1-4 | - | TRBV28 | -
CASSQMALAAEQFF | TGCGCCAGCAGCCAAATGGCCCTAGCGGCGGAACAGTTCTTC | TRBJ2-1 | TRBD2 | TRBV4-1 | -
CASSLTPWSGGPVEQFF | TGCGCCAGCAGCCTCACCCCTTGGTCGGGGGGGCCTGTTGAGCAGTTCTTC | TRBJ2-1 | TRBD2 | TRBV4-3 | -
CASLSRGGALTGELFF | TGTGCCAGCCTATCAAGGGGGGGGGCACTCACCGGGGAGCTGTTTTTT | TRBJ2-2 | - | TRBV7-2 | once
CASRDRDRGLETQYF | TGTGCCAGTAGAGACAGGGACAGGGGGCTAGAGACCCAGTACTTC | TRBJ2-5 | TRBD1 | TRBV19 | -
CASSLRTGATGELFF | TGTGCCAGCAGCCTCCGGACAGGGGCCACCGGGGAGCTGTTTTTT | TRBJ2-2 | TRBD1 | TRBV11-2 | -
CASSPRYNNDEQYF | TGTGCCAGCTCACCACGGTACAATAACGACGAGCAGTACTTC | TRBJ2-7 | - | TRBV18 | -